This T cell receptor (beta chain) is from a study of preoperative IRX-2 immunotherapy in early breast cancer. As to treatment: preoperative locoregional IRX-2 cytokine immunotherapy. Patients received preoperative, locoregional IRX-2 cytokine immunotherapy in a phase Ib study. Germline loops: CDR1 MDHEN, CDR2 SYDVKM. The junction had 13 bases not matched to a gene; V was cut back by 6 bases and J by 7 bases. This CDR3 has 15 amino acids. Clones were read by immunoSEQ multiplex PCR, and TCRdb kept only the in-frame ones, dropping some. The profile covers roughly 57,000 clones, with less than 95% appearing a single time and around 1.5% taken by the ten largest.

The specimen was collected from a patient treated with IRX-2 immunotherapy. V and J are TRBV28 and TRBJ1-2, with 8 bases identical to TRBD1. This sequence originates from a human donor with breast cancer. The CDR3 DNA is TGTGCCAGCAGCTCAGGGGGCGCGGCAGTGAGTGGCTACACCTTC. Its translation: CASSSGGAAVSGYTF.